This TCR beta chain is from a study of T-cell memory formation after mild COVID-19. 5'RACE primed from the constant segment yielded TCR alpha and TCR beta cDNA libraries bearing sample barcodes and UMIs. One entry per CDR3 protein, called by TCRdb with MiXCR from the 5' RACE reads. The sample yields about 340,000 distinct CDR3 sequences, about 15% seen once. Sequencing input: PBMCs or a T cell subset sorted from them (not recorded which). This sequence originates from a man younger than 30 who had mild COVID-19 (a few samples of this study predate the infection). Cell type and time point are not known.

The CDR3 sequence is CARAGHEQYF. DNA for the CDR3: TGTGCCAGGGCCGGGCACGAGCAGTACTTC. The V and J genes are TRBV9 and TRBJ2-7; D is undetermined. CDR1 and CDR2 (germline): SGDLS, YYNGEE. The CDR3 covers 10 residues. Trimming removed 8 bases at V and 5 bases at J, with 8 bases between.